The TCR beta chain described here comes from a study of control samples from healthy donors and cancer patients. Clones were sequenced by immunoSEQ multiplex PCR, and TCRdb holds only the in-frame ones, with some missing. The data show around 140,000 clones, with 90% to 95% seen just once and less than 6% held by the top ten. Germline assignment: CDR1 SNHLY and CDR2 FYNNEI. CDR3 length: 11 residues. Between the trimmed V and J ends, which lost 6 bases and 15 bases, there was a span of 15 bases. The chain couples TRBV2 to TRBJ2-1, with D perhaps matching TRBD1 (5 bases). Sequenced input: blood. The sequence came from a man aged 18 to 35 in good health. This CDR3 is CASSTQQVLFF. Written as DNA, the CDR3 is TGTGCCAGCAGCACACAACAGGTTCTGTTCTTC. The full variable domain, its missing parts supplied by reference TRBV2 and TRBJ2-1, is EPEVTQTPSHQVTQMGQEVILRCVPISNHLYFYWYRQILGQKVEFLVSFYNNEISEKSEIFDDQFSVERPDGSNFTLKIRSTKLEDSAMYFCASSTQQVLFFGPGTRLTVL.